What follows describes a single T cell receptor beta chain. Antigen specificity is unknown. The sample originates from a study of cytomegalovirus exposure and HLA in healthy donors. Points from the study as a whole: In a later analysis, most CMV-associated TCR beta chains appeared HLA-restricted.

60 Vbeta and 13 Jbeta primers were used in PCR. Sequencing was performed with immunoSEQ multiplex PCR; in TCRdb, only in-frame clones are kept and a portion is missing. The sample holds about 160,000 clones, 75% to 85% seen once. The CDR3 totals 16 residues. The clonotype comes from a girl aged 2-10 years in good health and CMV-seropositive. The chain has TRBV12-2 and TRBJ1-3; the table's D gene call, TRBD1, was not cross checked with the DNA. TRBV12-2 is marked as a pseudogene. Sequenced material: PBMCs. The CDR3 reads CASRLELDRESAAGYF. In nucleotides, the CDR3 is TGTGCAAGTCGCTTAGAACTGGACAGGGAGTCTGCGGCTGGATATTTT.